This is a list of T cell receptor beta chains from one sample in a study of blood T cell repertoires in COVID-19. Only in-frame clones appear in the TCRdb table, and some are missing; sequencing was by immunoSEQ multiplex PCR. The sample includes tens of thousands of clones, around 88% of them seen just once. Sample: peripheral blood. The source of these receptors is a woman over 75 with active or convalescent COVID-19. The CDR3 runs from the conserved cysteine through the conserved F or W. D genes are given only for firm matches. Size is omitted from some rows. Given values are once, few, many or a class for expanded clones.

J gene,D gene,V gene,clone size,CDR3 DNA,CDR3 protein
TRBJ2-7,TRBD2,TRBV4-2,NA,TGTGCCAGCAGCCAAGAAACGCCGGGACTACCGTCCTACGAGCAGTACTTC,CASSQETPGLPSYEQYF
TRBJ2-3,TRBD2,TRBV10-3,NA,TGTGCCATCAGTGAGTCGAGCGGGAGCGCAGATACGCAGTATTTT,CAISESSGSADTQYF
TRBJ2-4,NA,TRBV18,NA,TGTGCCAGCTCACCACCCGCGGGCGGGGAAAACATTCAGTACTTC,CASSPPAGGENIQYF
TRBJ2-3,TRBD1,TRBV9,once,TGTGCCAGCAGCGCGCTACAGGGGGCTTCGGATACGCAGTATTTT,CASSALQGASDTQYF
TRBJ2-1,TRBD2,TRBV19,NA,TGTGCCAGTACCCAGACTAGCGGGGGCTTCTACAATGAGCAGTTCTTC,CASTQTSGGFYNEQFF
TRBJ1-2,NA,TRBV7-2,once,TGTGCCAGCAGCTTAGATTTAGGGGGTCTCTATGGCTACACCTTC,CASSLDLGGLYGYTF
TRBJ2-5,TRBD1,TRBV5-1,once,TGCGCCAGCAGCCTTGACAGGGCTGAGGAGACCCAGTACTTC,CASSLDRAEETQYF
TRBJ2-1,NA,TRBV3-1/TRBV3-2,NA,TGTGCCAGCAGCCAAGATTCCGTCGATGAGCAGTTCTTC,CASSQDSVDEQFF
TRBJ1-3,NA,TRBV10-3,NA,TGTGCCATCAGCGAGGGGGACTACTCTGGAAACACCATATATTTT,CAISEGDYSGNTIYF
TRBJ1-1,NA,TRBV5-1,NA,TGCGCCAGCAGCTTGGACATCCTGAACACTGAAGCTTTCTTT,CASSLDILNTEAFF
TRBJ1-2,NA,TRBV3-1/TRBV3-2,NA,TGTGCCAGCAGCCAAGTGGGCGGGGGCCTGATAGGCTACACCTTC,CASSQVGGGLIGYTF
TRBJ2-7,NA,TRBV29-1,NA,TGCAGCGTGCAGGAGCGGAGACTCTCCTACGAGCAGTACTTC,CSVQERRLSYEQYF
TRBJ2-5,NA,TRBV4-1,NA,TGCGCCAGCAGTCGCCTAGCGACTGAGACCCAGTACTTC,CASSRLATETQYF
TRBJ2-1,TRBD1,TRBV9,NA,TGTGCCAGCAGCGTAGTAGGGACAGGGGCCAATGAGCAGTTCTTC,CASSVVGTGANEQFF
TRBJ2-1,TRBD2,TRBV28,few,TGTGCCAGTACCGGGACTAGCAGCTACAATGAGCAGTTCTTC,CASTGTSSYNEQFF
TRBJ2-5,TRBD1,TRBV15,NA,TGTGCCACCAGCCTCCGGGGGAGGCGGACAGGGACCACCCTCAGGGAGACCCAGTACTTC,CATSLRGRRTGTTLRETQYF
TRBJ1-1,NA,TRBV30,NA,TGTGCCTGGAGTGTATCGGAGTTGAACACTGAAGCTTTCTTT,CAWSVSELNTEAFF
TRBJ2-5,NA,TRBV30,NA,TGTGCCTGGAGTGTAAGAGCAGGGCAAGAGACCCAGTACTTC,CAWSVRAGQETQYF
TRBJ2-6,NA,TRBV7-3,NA,TGTGCCAGCAGCCTTCAGGGGTCTAATATGCCTGGGGCCAACGTCCTGACTTTC,CASSLQGSNMPGANVLTF
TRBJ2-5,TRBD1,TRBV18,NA,TGTGCCAGCTCACCGAAGGACAGGGATTCAGGGACCCAGTACTTC,CASSPKDRDSGTQYF
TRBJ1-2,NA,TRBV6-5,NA,TGTGCCAGCAGCCCGGCGGTAACTCCGGGCTATGGCTACACCTTC,CASSPAVTPGYGYTF
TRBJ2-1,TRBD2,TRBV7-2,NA,TGTGCCAGCTCCGAGCGGGGGGCCTACAATGAGCAGTTCTTC,CASSERGAYNEQFF
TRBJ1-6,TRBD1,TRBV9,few,TGTGCCAGCAGCGCAACGACAGGGAACTATTCACCCCTCCACTTT,CASSATTGNYSPLHF
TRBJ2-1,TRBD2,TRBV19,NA,TGTGCCAGTAGTATAGTCCCCCTAGCGGGATATGAGCAGTTCTTC,CASSIVPLAGYEQFF
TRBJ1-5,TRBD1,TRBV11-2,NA,TGTGCCAGCAGCCGGGACAGGGGCCCGAATCAGCCCCAGCATTTT,CASSRDRGPNQPQHF
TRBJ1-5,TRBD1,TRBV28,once,TGTGCCAGCAGTCCATTAGACAGGGACAATCAGCCCCAGCATTTT,CASSPLDRDNQPQHF
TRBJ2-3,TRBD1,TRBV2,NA,TGTGCCAGCCGGACAGGGAGTAACACAGATACGCAGTATTTT,CASRTGSNTDTQYF
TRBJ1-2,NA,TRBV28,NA,TGTGCCAGCAGTTTCCAACGGAACTATGGCTACACCTTC,CASSFQRNYGYTF
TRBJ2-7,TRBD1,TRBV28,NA,TGTGCCAGCAGAAAGGGACAGGGGGACTCCTACGAGCAGTACTTC,CASRKGQGDSYEQYF
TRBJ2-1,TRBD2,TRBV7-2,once,TGTGCCAGCAGTTTCAACCTTCCCTGGGGACTAGCGGCCTACAATGAGCAGTTCTTC,CASSFNLPWGLAAYNEQFF
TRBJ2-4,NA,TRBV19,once,TGTGCCAGTAGTAGGACAGCTACCGGGAACATTCAGTACTTC,CASSRTATGNIQYF
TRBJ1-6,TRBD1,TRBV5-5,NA,TGTGCCAGCAGCCCGACAATTCGACAGGGGAATTATTCACCCCTCCACTTT,CASSPTIRQGNYSPLHF
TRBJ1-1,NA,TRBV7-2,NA,TGTGCCAGCAGCTTAAGGCCGGGTGAGAACACTGAAGCTTTCTTT,CASSLRPGENTEAFF
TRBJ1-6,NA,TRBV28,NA,TGTGCCAGCAGTTTGGAGAACTATAATTCACCCCTCCACTTT,CASSLENYNSPLHF
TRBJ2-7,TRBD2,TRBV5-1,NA,TGCGCCAGCAGCCACCGAACTAGCGGAGTTTACGAGCAGTACTTC,CASSHRTSGVYEQYF
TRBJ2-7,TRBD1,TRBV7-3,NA,TGTGCCAGCAGCCCCCCGGGCAGGGGGCCAAAATTTTCCTACGAGCAGTACTTC,CASSPPGRGPKFSYEQYF
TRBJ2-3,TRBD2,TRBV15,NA,TGTGCCACCAGCAGCGGGGGACTAGCTGCAGATACGCAGTATTTT,CATSSGGLAADTQYF
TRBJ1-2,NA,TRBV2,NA,TGTGCCAGCAGTGAAGTCGGACAGACCGAACCCCGTGTAGACCGCTATGGCTACACCTTC,CASSEVGQTEPRVDRYGYTF
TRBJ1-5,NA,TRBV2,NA,TGTGCCAGCCGAGGCAGGGTTCTAGAGCCCCAGCATTTT,CASRGRVLEPQHF
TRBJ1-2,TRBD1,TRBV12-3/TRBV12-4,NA,TGTGCCACCGGGACAGCCTATGGCTACACCTTC,CATGTAYGYTF
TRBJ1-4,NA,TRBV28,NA,TGTGCCAGCAGTCCCGTTGGAGGCGAAAAACTGTTTTTT,CASSPVGGEKLFF
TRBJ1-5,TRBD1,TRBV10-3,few,TGTGCCATCAGCCGACAGGGGCGACAGCCCCAGCATTTT,CAISRQGRQPQHF
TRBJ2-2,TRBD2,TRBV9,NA,TGTGCCAGCAGCGGGAGACTAGCTGGATACACCGGGGAGCTGTTTTTT,CASSGRLAGYTGELFF
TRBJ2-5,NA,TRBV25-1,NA,TGTGCCAGCAGTGACTCTGCTAGGATAGAGACCCAGTACTTC,CASSDSARIETQYF
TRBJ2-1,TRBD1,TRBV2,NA,TGTGCCAGCGCACGGGACAGGGGGTCGGATGAGCAGTTCTTC,CASARDRGSDEQFF
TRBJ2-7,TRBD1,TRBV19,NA,TGTGCCAGTAGTATAGGACCCACACTCGGGACAGGCTACGAGCAGTACTTC,CASSIGPTLGTGYEQYF